This T cell receptor (beta chain) was captured by sequencing in a study of technical replicates of blood from a handful of donors. Germline V gives CDR1 MGHRA, CDR2 YSYEKL. V shed 3 bases and J 2 bases; nucleotides not matched to a gene: 4. CDR3 length: 15 residues. Only in-frame clones appear in the TCRdb table, and some are missing; sequencing was by immunoSEQ multiplex PCR. The data contain tens of thousands of clones, roughly 94% of them singletons. The sequence came from a human donor in good health. The specimen was T cells isolated from PBMCs. This rearrangement joins TRBV4-1 to TRBJ2-1, with TRBD1 matching over 7 bases. CDR3 protein: CASSQRQGPYNEQFF. CDR3 nucleotides: TGCGCCAGCAGCCAGCGACAGGGTCCCTACAATGAGCAGTTCTTC.